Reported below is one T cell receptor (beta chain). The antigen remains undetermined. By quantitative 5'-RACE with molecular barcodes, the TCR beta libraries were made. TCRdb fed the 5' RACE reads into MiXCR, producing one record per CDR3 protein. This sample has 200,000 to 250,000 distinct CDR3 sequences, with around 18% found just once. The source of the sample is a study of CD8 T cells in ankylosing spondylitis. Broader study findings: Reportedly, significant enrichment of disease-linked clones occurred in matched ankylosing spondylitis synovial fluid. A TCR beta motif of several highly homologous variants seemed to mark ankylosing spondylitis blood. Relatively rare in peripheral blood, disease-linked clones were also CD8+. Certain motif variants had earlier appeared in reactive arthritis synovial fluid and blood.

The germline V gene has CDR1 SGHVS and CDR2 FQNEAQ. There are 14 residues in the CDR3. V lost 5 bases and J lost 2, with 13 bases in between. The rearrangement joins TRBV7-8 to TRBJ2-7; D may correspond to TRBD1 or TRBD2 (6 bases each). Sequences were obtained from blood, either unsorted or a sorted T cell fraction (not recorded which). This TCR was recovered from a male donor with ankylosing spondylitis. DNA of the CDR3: TGTGCCAGCAGCGTAAGGGGGGCTACCTACGAGCAGTACTTC. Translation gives CASSVRGATYEQYF.